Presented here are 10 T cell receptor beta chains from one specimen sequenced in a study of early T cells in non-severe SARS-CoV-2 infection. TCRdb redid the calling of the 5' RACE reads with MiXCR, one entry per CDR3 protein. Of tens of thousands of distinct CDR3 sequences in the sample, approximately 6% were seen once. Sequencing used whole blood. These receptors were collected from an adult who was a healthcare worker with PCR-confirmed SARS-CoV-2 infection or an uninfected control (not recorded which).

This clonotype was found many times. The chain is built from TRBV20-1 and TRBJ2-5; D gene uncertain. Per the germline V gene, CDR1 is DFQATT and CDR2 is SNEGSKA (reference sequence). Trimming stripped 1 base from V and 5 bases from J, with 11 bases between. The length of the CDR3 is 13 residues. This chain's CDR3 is CSARVTLRETQYF. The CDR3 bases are TGCAGTGCTAGAGTGACCCTGCGGGAGACCCAGTACTTC.

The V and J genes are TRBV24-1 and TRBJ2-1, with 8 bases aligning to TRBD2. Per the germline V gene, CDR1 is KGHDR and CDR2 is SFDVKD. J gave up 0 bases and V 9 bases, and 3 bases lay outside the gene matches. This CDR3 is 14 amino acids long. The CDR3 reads CATGSGSSYNEQFF. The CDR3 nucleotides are TGTGCCACCGGAAGCGGGAGCTCCTACAATGAGCAGTTCTTC.

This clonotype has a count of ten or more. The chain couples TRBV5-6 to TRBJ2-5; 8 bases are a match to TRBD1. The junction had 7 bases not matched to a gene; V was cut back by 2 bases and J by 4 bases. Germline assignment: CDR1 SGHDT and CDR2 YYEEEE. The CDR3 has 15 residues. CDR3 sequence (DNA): TGTGCCAGCAGCTTTTCGACAGGGGTCGGAGAGACCCAGTACTTC. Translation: CASSFSTGVGETQYF. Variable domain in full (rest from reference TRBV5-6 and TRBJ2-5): DAGVTQSPTHLIKTRGQQVTLRCSPKSGHDTVSWYQQALGQGPQFIFQYYEEEERQRGNFPDRFSGHQFPNYSSELNVNALLLGDSALYLCASSFSTGVGETQYFGPGTRLLVL.

Here the CDR3 reads CASSTSTGVGQYF. The CDR3 nucleotides are TGTGCCAGCAGCACATCAACAGGGGTCGGGCAGTACTTC. The rearrangement links TRBV7-2 to TRBJ2-7, with 7 bases fitting TRBD1. This CDR3 region has 13 residues. V shed 5 bases and J 9 bases; nucleotides not matched to a gene: 10. Germline assignment: CDR1 SGHTA and CDR2 FQGNSA.

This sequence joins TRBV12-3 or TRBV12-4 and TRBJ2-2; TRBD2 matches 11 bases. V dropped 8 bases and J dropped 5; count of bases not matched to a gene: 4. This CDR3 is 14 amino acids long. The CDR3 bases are TGTGCCAGCTTAGCGGGAGGGGGAACCGGGGAGCTGTTTTTT. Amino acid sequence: CASLAGGGTGELFF.

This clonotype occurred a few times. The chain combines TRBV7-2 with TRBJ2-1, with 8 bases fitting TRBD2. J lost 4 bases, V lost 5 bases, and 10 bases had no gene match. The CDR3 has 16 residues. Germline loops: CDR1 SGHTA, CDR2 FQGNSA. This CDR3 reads CASSQPGLDVYNEQFF. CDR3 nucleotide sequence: TGTGCCAGCAGCCAGCCGGGACTAGACGTATACAATGAGCAGTTCTTC.

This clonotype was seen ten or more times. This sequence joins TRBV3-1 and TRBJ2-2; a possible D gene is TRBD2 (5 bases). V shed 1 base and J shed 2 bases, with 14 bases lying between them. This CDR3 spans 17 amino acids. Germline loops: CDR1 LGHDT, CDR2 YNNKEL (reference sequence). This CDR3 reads CASSQGHSSLNTGELFF. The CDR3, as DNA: TGTGCCAGCAGCCAAGGACACTCTAGCCTTAACACCGGGGAGCTGTTTTTT. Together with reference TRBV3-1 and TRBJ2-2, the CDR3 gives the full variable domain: DTAVSQTPKYLVTQMGNDKSIKCEQNLGHDTMYWYKQDSKKFLKIMFSYNNKELIINETVPNRFSPKSPDKAHLNLHINSLELGDSAVYFCASSQGHSSLNTGELFFGEGSRLTVL.

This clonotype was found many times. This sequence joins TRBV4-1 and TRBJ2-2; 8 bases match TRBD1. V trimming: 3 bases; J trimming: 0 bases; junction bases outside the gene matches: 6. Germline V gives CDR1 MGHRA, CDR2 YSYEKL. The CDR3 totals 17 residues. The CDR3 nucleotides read TGCGCCAGCAGCCAGGACGGACAGGGCGCGAACACCGGGGAGCTGTTTTTT. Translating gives CASSQDGQGANTGELFF.

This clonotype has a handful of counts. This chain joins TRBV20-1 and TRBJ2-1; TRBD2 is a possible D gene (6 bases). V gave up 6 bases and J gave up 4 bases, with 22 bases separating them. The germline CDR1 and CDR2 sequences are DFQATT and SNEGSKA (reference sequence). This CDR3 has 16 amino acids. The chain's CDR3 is CSAPRERDSFYNEQFF. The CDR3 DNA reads TGCAGTGCCCCACGGGAACGGGACTCCTTTTACAATGAGCAGTTCTTC.

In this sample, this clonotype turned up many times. The CDR3 spells CATLNPGPTYNEQFF. In DNA form, the CDR3 reads TGTGCCACCCTGAACCCGGGACCCACGTACAATGAGCAGTTCTTC. The V and J genes are TRBV10-3 and TRBJ2-1, with D perhaps given as TRBD1 or TRBD2 (5 bases each). CDR1 is ENHRY, CDR2 SYGVKD, per germline. The CDR3 has 15 amino acids. Trimming removed 10 bases from V and 4 bases from J, with 20 bases in between.